The present entry profiles one T cell receptor (beta chain) with its context. Some clones are missing from TCRdb's copy, which holds only in-frame ones; the method was immunoSEQ multiplex PCR. In the table there are around 26,000 clones, around nine tenths of which are singletons. The source of the sample is a study of T cell changes during pregnancy in multiple sclerosis. The CDR3 runs 13 residues. The junction had 12 bases not matched to a gene; V was cut back by 8 bases and J by 9 bases. The germline V gene has CDR1 MNHEY and CDR2 SMNVEV (reference sequence). The chain is built from TRBV27 and TRBJ1-2; 7 bases match TRBD1. Sequencing used CD4+ T cells from peripheral blood mononuclear cells, obtained in the first trimester of pregnancy. The sequence was obtained from a female donor in good health, enrolled as a control in a pregnancy study. Written as DNA, the CDR3 is TGTGCCAGCCAATCGGGGCAGGGGGAGAGCTACACCTTC. It yields the protein CASQSGQGESYTF.